These T cell receptor beta chains were read from a single sample in a study of T cell clones after liver transplantation. This table comes from immunoSEQ multiplex PCR, and its TCRdb copy is limited to in-frame clones, with some not included. The table has roughly 23,000 clones, 90% to 95% seen once. The sample was CD8+ T cells from blood, taken roughly 25 months after liver transplant. These receptors originate from a human patient who received a liver transplant. Some T cells may be graft donor cells. The conserved cysteine and the conserved F or W are not part of the CDR3 here.

V: TRBV4-3; CDR3: ASSQDDAGVTEAF
V: TRBV2; CDR3: ASSEGGFTTEAF
V: TRBV10-1; CDR3: ASEPKTGTEICEQY
V: TRBV5-4; CDR3: ASSIGQGFYEQY
V: TRBV7-9; CDR3: ASSPGLASFEQF
V: TRBV6-5; CDR3: ASSLLGGGNQPQH
V: TRBV30; CDR3: AWSVGGGRTQH
V: TRBV19; CDR3: ASSPDPEETQY
V: TRBV11-3; CDR3: ASSLDVVGQRHTEAF
V: TRBV7-7; CDR3: ASSKGLAGVDEQF
V: TRBV7-9; CDR3: ASSLPGTSDNEQF
V: TRBV4-1; CDR3: ASSQSLAYSYEQY
V: TRBV4-1; CDR3: ASSYSTDTQY
V: TRBV7-9; CDR3: ASSLGSGRNYEQY
V: TRBV7-2; CDR3: ASSWGDNEQF
V: TRBV28; CDR3: ASSSARTGRPSTDTQY
V: TRBV27; CDR3: ASSLMWAGKTYEQY
V: TRBV27; CDR3: ASSESTGSSYEQY
V: TRBV7-7; CDR3: ATSRSGRKETQY
V: TRBV27; CDR3: ASSYTGANVLT
V: TRBV28; CDR3: ASSFGSSYEQY
V: TRBV5-1; CDR3: ASSLNPGAKNIQY